The 8 T cell receptor beta chains below all came from one sample that was sequenced in a study of long-term antiretroviral therapy in people with HIV. Sequencing used immunoSEQ v3.0 at survey level. TCRdb's copy holds only in-frame clones and misses some; the assay was immunoSEQ multiplex PCR. The sample has 25,000 to 35,000 clones; roughly 89% are singletons. This specimen was unsorted PBMCs, taken 1.8 years after starting antiretroviral therapy. Source of these receptors: a woman in her late teens or twenties with HIV.

CDR3 sequence: CASSYFGNTEAFF. DNA for the CDR3: TGTGCCAGCAGTTACTTCGGGAACACTGAAGCTTTCTTT. This rearrangement joins TRBV6-5 to TRBJ1-1; D call uncertain. The CDR3 has 13 residues. The V and J ends lost 1 base and 1 base respectively, with 4 bases between them. Germline assignment: CDR1 MNHEY and CDR2 SVGAGI.

The chain joins TRBV4-1 to TRBJ1-2; D not resolved. Germline CDR1 MGHRA, CDR2 YSYEKL. The CDR3 has 15 amino acids. The germline V and J ends were trimmed by 2 bases and 2 bases, with 12 bases remaining between them. In DNA form, the CDR3 reads TGCGCCAGCAGCCAACCGATCAATCTAAACTATGGCTACACCTTC. Its protein is CASSQPINLNYGYTF.

J is TRBJ2-7 and V is TRBV7-8, with D maybe TRBD2 (6 bases). This CDR3 spans 14 amino acids. The V gene's germline CDR1 is SGHVS and CDR2 FQNEAQ. Trimming took off 1 base at V and 4 bases at J, with 11 bases between the two ends. The CDR3 bases are TGTGCCAGCAGCTTAGAGCGGGTCAGTTACGAGCAGTACTTC. Translation gives CASSLERVSYEQYF.

This chain joins TRBV6-4 and TRBJ2-2, with D possibly being TRBD2 (5 bases). V lost 3 bases and J lost 5, with 16 bases in between. This CDR3 has 16 residues. Germline V lookup: CDR1 MRHNA, CDR2 SNTAGT. CDR3 in amino acids: CASSEVRGRGTGELFF. CDR3 in DNA: TGTGCCAGCAGTGAAGTAAGAGGGAGAGGAACCGGGGAGCTGTTTTTT.

The rearrangement links TRBV10-1 to TRBJ2-1; 10 bases align to TRBD2. Per the germline V gene, CDR1 is WNHNN and CDR2 is SYGVQD (reference sequence). The V segment lost 3 bases and the J segment 6 bases; nucleotides outside the gene matches: 5. The CDR3 has 15 amino acids. The CDR3 spells CASSDSGRKVNEQFF. CDR3 nucleotides: TGCGCCAGCAGTGATAGCGGGAGGAAAGTCAATGAGCAGTTCTTC.

A few counts support this clone. The chain combines TRBV2 with TRBJ1-4, with 7 bases aligning to TRBD1. CDR1 is SNHLY, CDR2 FYNNEI, per germline. The V segment lost 7 bases and the J segment 4 bases; nucleotides outside the gene matches: 6. The CDR3 is 14 amino acids. The CDR3 DNA reads TGTGCCAGCACCCTGGACAGGAATAATGAAAAACTGTTTTTT. The encoded protein is CASTLDRNNEKLFF.

This clone was seen a single time. V and J are TRBV5-4 and TRBJ2-1; 7 positions agree with TRBD1. The CDR3 loop spans 16 amino acids. Looked up from germline, CDR1 is SGHNT and CDR2 is YYREEE (reference sequence). The V gene end was trimmed by 4 bases and the J gene end by 2 bases; junction bases not matched to a gene: 9. CDR3 residues: CASSTDREHPYNEQFF. Written as DNA, the CDR3 is TGTGCCAGCAGCACCGACAGGGAACACCCCTACAATGAGCAGTTCTTC.

This clone was seen more than once but under ten times. The chain combines TRBV15 with TRBJ1-2; D not resolved. This CDR3 is built from 13 residues. Germline V lookup: CDR1 LNHNV, CDR2 YYDKDF (reference sequence). Trimming removed 0 bases from V and 0 bases from J, with 2 bases in between. As DNA, the CDR3 is TGTGCCACCAGCAGAGATCCTAACTATGGCTACACCTTC. Translation: CATSRDPNYGYTF.